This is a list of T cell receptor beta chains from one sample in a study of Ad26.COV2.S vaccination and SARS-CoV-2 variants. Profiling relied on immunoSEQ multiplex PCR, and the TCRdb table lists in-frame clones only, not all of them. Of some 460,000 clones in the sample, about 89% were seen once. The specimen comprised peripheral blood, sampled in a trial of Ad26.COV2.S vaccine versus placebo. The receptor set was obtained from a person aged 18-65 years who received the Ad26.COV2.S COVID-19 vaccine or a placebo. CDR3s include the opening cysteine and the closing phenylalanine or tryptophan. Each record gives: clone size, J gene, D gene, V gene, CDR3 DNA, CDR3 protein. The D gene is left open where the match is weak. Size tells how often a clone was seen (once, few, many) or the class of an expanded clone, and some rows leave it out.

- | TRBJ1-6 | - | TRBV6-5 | TGTGCCAGCAGTTACGAAAATTCACCCCTCCACTTT | CASSYENSPLHF
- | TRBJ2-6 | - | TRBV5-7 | TGTGCCAGCAGCTTGCGGGTCGGGGATTCTGGGGCCAACGTCCTGACTTTC | CASSLRVGDSGANVLTF
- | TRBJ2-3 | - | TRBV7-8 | TGTGCCAGCACCTTAAACGGGGGAAACAGCGCAGATACGCAGTATTTT | CASTLNGGNSADTQYF
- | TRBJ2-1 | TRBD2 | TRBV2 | TGTGCCAGCAGTGTGGGGACTAGCGGGGCTCTGGAGCAGTTCTTC | CASSVGTSGALEQFF
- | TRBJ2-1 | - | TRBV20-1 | TGCAGTGCTAGTAGAGGGGTTGGGTACAATGAGCAGTTCTTC | CSASRGVGYNEQFF
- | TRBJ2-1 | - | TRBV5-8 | TGTGCCAGCAGCTTGAGCCCCGGCAATGAGCAGTTCTTC | CASSLSPGNEQFF
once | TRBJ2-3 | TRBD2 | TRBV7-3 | TGTGCCAGCAGCTTATCAGCTAGCGGGAGAGGCGTGCGCACAGATACGCAGTATTTT | CASSLSASGRGVRTDTQYF
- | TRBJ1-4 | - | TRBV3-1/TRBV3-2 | TGTGCCAGCAGCCAAGCAGGGTCTAATGAAAAACTGTTTTTT | CASSQAGSNEKLFF
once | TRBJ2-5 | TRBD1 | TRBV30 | TGTGCCTGGCAGGGGGCTGTAGGTTGGGAGACCCAGTACTTC | CAWQGAVGWETQYF
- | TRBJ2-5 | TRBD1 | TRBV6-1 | TGTGCCAGCAGTGAAGCGAAGATAGGCTGGACAGGGTCTGATGAGACCCAGTACTTC | CASSEAKIGWTGSDETQYF
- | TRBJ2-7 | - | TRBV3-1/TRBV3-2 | TGTGCCAGCAGCCGTAAGGGGAGCTACGAGCAGTACTTC | CASSRKGSYEQYF
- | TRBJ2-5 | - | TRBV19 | TGTGCCAGTAGTATCGGCCAGGGTATAGGGGAGACCCAGTACTTC | CASSIGQGIGETQYF
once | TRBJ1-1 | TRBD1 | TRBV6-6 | TGTGCCAGCATCCTCAGGGGGGCTGAAGCTTTCTTT | CASILRGAEAFF